The rows below give T cell receptor beta chains drawn from one sample of a study of cytomegalovirus exposure and HLA in healthy donors. Sequencing was performed with immunoSEQ multiplex PCR; in TCRdb, only in-frame clones are kept and a portion is missing. The table lists 150,000 to 200,000 clones, 77% of them singletons. The sample was PBMCs. Receptor source: a man between 18 and 35 years old in good health and CMV-seronegative. CDR3s include the opening cysteine and the closing phenylalanine or tryptophan. D genes are given only for firm matches. Clone size is given for some rows only: seen once, a few or many times, or a class if the clone is expanded.

cdr3_aa: CASSPRTSGVYEQFF
cdr3_nt: TGTGCCAGTAGTCCGCGGACTAGCGGGGTGTATGAGCAGTTCTTC
clone_size: few
d_call: TRBD2
v_call: TRBV19
j_call: TRBJ2-1

cdr3_aa: CASSLGPLGGYTF
cdr3_nt: TGTGCCAGCAGTTTGGGGCCCCTGGGTGGCTACACCTTC
clone_size: .
d_call: .
v_call: TRBV28
j_call: TRBJ1-2

cdr3_aa: CASSLVGVSSYNEQFF
cdr3_nt: TGCGCCAGCAGCTTGGTCGGAGTTAGCTCCTACAATGAGCAGTTCTTC
clone_size: .
d_call: .
v_call: TRBV5-1
j_call: TRBJ2-1

cdr3_aa: CASSKARGKLSYNEQFF
cdr3_nt: TGTGCCAGCAGCAAAGCAAGGGGCAAGCTCTCCTACAATGAGCAGTTCTTC
clone_size: .
d_call: .
v_call: TRBV21-1
j_call: TRBJ2-1

cdr3_aa: CASSSDGTGHGGTEAFF
cdr3_nt: TGTGCCAGCAGCTCTGACGGGACAGGCCACGGGGGCACTGAAGCTTTCTTT
clone_size: few
d_call: TRBD1
v_call: TRBV7-3
j_call: TRBJ1-1

cdr3_aa: CASSQEMQRDYGYTF
cdr3_nt: TGTGCCAGCAGCCAAGAGATGCAGAGGGACTATGGCTACACCTTC
clone_size: .
d_call: .
v_call: TRBV4-2
j_call: TRBJ1-2

cdr3_aa: CASSLGQGTGEQYF
cdr3_nt: TGTGCTAGCAGCTTAGGGCAGGGTACTGGCGAGCAGTACTTC
clone_size: .
d_call: .
v_call: TRBV7-7
j_call: TRBJ2-7

cdr3_aa: CASSLGSGISTDTQYF
cdr3_nt: TGTGCCAGCAGTTTAGGGAGCGGGATTAGCACAGATACGCAGTATTTT
clone_size: .
d_call: TRBD2
v_call: TRBV28
j_call: TRBJ2-3

cdr3_aa: CASGRDRGETQYF
cdr3_nt: TGTGCCAGTGGCCGGGACAGGGGTGAGACCCAGTACTTC
clone_size: .
d_call: TRBD1
v_call: TRBV19
j_call: TRBJ2-5

cdr3_aa: CASSELGRSYEQYF
cdr3_nt: TGTGCCAGCAGTGAATTGGGCAGATCCTACGAGCAGTACTTC
clone_size: .
d_call: .
v_call: TRBV6-1
j_call: TRBJ2-7

cdr3_aa: CAWSDWLAGRNEQFF
cdr3_nt: TGTGCCTGGAGTGACTGGTTAGCGGGAAGAAATGAGCAGTTCTTC
clone_size: .
d_call: TRBD2
v_call: TRBV30
j_call: TRBJ2-1

cdr3_aa: CASSLEGQTYEQYF
cdr3_nt: TGTGCCAGCAGCTTGGAGGGACAGACCTACGAGCAGTACTTC
clone_size: .
d_call: TRBD1
v_call: TRBV5-5
j_call: TRBJ2-7

cdr3_aa: CASNSGRGTDTQYF
cdr3_nt: TGTGCCAGCAACTCGGGGAGGGGCACAGATACGCAGTATTTT
clone_size: .
d_call: TRBD2
v_call: TRBV27
j_call: TRBJ2-3

cdr3_aa: CASSRDRGETQYF
cdr3_nt: TGTGCCAGCAGCAGGGACAGGGGGGAGACCCAGTACTTC
clone_size: .
d_call: TRBD1
v_call: TRBV7-2
j_call: TRBJ2-5

cdr3_aa: CASSLAPTSGQTYNEQFF
cdr3_nt: TGTGCCAGCAGCTTAGCACCGACTAGCGGGCAGACCTACAATGAGCAGTTCTTC
clone_size: .
d_call: TRBD2
v_call: TRBV7-6
j_call: TRBJ2-1

cdr3_aa: CASSVQGGNQPQHF
cdr3_nt: TGTGCCAGCAGTGTACAGGGAGGCAATCAGCCCCAGCATTTT
clone_size: .
d_call: .
v_call: TRBV2
j_call: TRBJ1-5

cdr3_aa: CASSEGGGRGDEQYF
cdr3_nt: TGTGCCAGCAGCGAGGGGGGGGGCAGGGGCGACGAGCAGTACTTC
clone_size: few
d_call: .
v_call: TRBV9
j_call: TRBJ2-7

cdr3_aa: CASSDSDGIAGGQGMGGETQYF
cdr3_nt: TGTGCCAGCAGTGACAGTGACGGTATAGCGGGGGGGCAAGGAATGGGGGGAGAGACCCAGTACTTC
clone_size: .
d_call: TRBD2
v_call: TRBV6-4
j_call: TRBJ2-5

cdr3_aa: CASSEAGVYGYTF
cdr3_nt: TGTGCCAGCAGTGAAGCAGGGGTCTATGGCTACACCTTC
clone_size: .
d_call: .
v_call: TRBV6-1
j_call: TRBJ1-2

cdr3_aa: CASSLASSGQETQYF
cdr3_nt: TGTGCCAGCAGCTTAGCTTCCTCCGGGCAAGAGACCCAGTACTTC
clone_size: .
d_call: .
v_call: TRBV7-9
j_call: TRBJ2-5

cdr3_aa: CASSLQSYEQYF
cdr3_nt: TGTGCCAGCAGCTTACAGTCCTACGAGCAGTACTTC
clone_size: .
d_call: .
v_call: TRBV5-6
j_call: TRBJ2-7

cdr3_aa: CASGRSYNEQFF
cdr3_nt: TGTGCCAGCGGGAGATCCTACAATGAGCAGTTCTTC
clone_size: .
d_call: .
v_call: TRBV7-9
j_call: TRBJ2-1

cdr3_aa: CASSLVGGGLLNTGELFF
cdr3_nt: TGTGCCAGCAGCTTAGTAGGTGGGGGACTTCTGAACACCGGGGAGCTGTTTTTT
clone_size: few
d_call: .
v_call: TRBV7-2
j_call: TRBJ2-2

cdr3_aa: CASSLQGNEQFF
cdr3_nt: TGTGCCAGCAGCCTACAGGGAAATGAGCAGTTCTTC
clone_size: .
d_call: .
v_call: TRBV7-3
j_call: TRBJ2-1

cdr3_aa: CASSYRGSGSPLHF
cdr3_nt: TGTGCCAGCAGCTACAGGGGGTCGGGTTCACCCCTCCACTTT
clone_size: .
d_call: TRBD1
v_call: TRBV7-9
j_call: TRBJ1-6